Presented here are 16 T cell receptor beta chains from one specimen sequenced in a study of blood T cell repertoires in COVID-19. The data were produced by immunoSEQ multiplex PCR, yet TCRdb's version contains in-frame clones alone and is incomplete. The sample shows some 130,000 clones, 78% of them seen only once. The sample consisted of PBMCs or T cells enriched from blood (not recorded which). Receptors originate from a woman in her forties or fifties who had recovered from COVID-19.

The chain uses TRBV2 and TRBJ1-1; a weak D match, TRBD1 (5 bases). CDR1 is SNHLY and CDR2 is FYNNEI in the germline V gene. The CDR3 is 14 residues long. The V end was cut by 2 bases, the J end by 3 bases, with 10 bases between. CDR3 bases: TGTGCCAGCAGTGAATGGGGGGGGGACACTGAAGCTTTCTTT. It codes for CASSEWGGDTEAFF.

The rearrangement uses TRBV2 and TRBJ2-1; no clear D. Trimming cost V 6 bases and J 10 bases, with 10 bases left between them. Per the germline V gene, CDR1 is SNHLY and CDR2 is FYNNEI. This CDR3 comprises 11 residues. CDR3 coding DNA: TGTGCCAGCAGGTTTGTTAAAGAGCAGTTCTTC. Its translation: CASRFVKEQFF.

J is TRBJ2-1 and V is TRBV4-1; 11 bases fit TRBD2. Germline V gives CDR1 MGHRA, CDR2 YSYEKL. CDR3 size: 16 residues. Losses at the gene ends were 3 bases for V and 5 bases for J; bases not matched to a gene: 6. The CDR3 region has the DNA TGCGCCAGCAGCCAGGCACCGGGACTAGCGGACAATGAGCAGTTCTTC. Translation gives CASSQAPGLADNEQFF.

This rearrangement joins TRBV5-5 to TRBJ2-2; 12 bases agree with TRBD1. This CDR3 spans 16 amino acids. After removal of 4 bases from V and 2 bases from J, the junction contained 3 bases not matched to a gene. The germline V gene has CDR1 SGHKS and CDR2 YYEKEE (reference sequence). For the CDR3, the DNA is TGTGCCAGCAGCACGGGACAGGGGGCAAACACCGGGGAGCTGTTTTTT. It encodes CASSTGQGANTGELFF.

The V call is TRBV5-4, the J call TRBJ2-5; 9 bases agree with TRBD2. The ends lost 5 bases at V and 1 base at J; junction bases unmatched: 6. Germline CDR1 reads SGHNT; CDR2 reads YYREEE (reference sequence). The CDR3 extends over 15 amino acids. The CDR3 sequence: CASRVGGLAQETQYF. The CDR3 nucleotides read TGTGCCAGCAGGGTGGGGGGACTAGCCCAAGAGACCCAGTACTTC.

This clone has a handful of counts. V usage is TRBV6-2 or TRBV6-3 and J usage is TRBJ2-7; perhaps TRBD2 as D (6 bases). The V gene's germline CDR1 is MNHEY and CDR2 SVGEGT. CDR3 length equals 13 residues. V was trimmed by 6 bases and J by 4 bases, leaving 13 bases between them. CDR3 in amino acids: CASSLGTLYEQYV. The CDR3 bases are TGTGCCAGCAGCTTGGGGACTCTTTACGAGCAGTACGTC.

The chain recombines TRBV27 with TRBJ2-7, with TRBD1 matching over 8 bases. After removal of 4 bases from V and 3 bases from J, the junction contained 11 bases not matched to a gene. From germline, CDR1 is MNHEY and CDR2 SMNVEV (reference sequence). The CDR3 loop spans 16 amino acids. The CDR3 is CASSSTGTGNSYEQYV. In DNA form, the CDR3 reads TGTGCCAGCAGTTCGACCGGGACAGGCAACAGCTACGAGCAGTACGTC.

The CDR3 nucleotides read TGTGCCAGCAGAGGAGGGACGGAGACCGGGGAGCTGTTTTTT. This encodes CASRGGTETGELFF. This chain links TRBV9 with TRBJ2-2; maybe TRBD2 (6 bases). V lost 5 bases and J lost 5, with 13 bases in between. The CDR3 extends over 14 amino acids. CDR1 SGDLS and CDR2 YYNGEE come from the germline V gene.

The sample holds many counts of this clone. Germline is not matched at one junction end, which may reflect a read error. The chain employs TRBV28 and TRBJ2-7, with D possibly matching TRBD1 (6 bases). CDR1 is MDHEN, CDR2 SYDVKM, per germline. This CDR3 is built from 12 residues. The CDR3 nucleotides are TGTGCCAGCAGTCGAATACCGGGACACTGTGTGTTC. It specifies CASSRIPGHCVF.

This chain uses TRBV4-1 with TRBJ1-5; possibly TRBD1 for D (6 bases). The CDR3 is 13 residues long. The V and J ends lost 4 bases and 5 bases respectively, with 9 bases between them. The germline V gene has CDR1 MGHRA and CDR2 YSYEKL. The CDR3 coding sequence is TGCGCCAGCAGCCTAGGGACATATCAGCCCCAGCATTTT. It specifies CASSLGTYQPQHF.

This clone appeared once. The gene calls are TRBV6-6 and TRBJ2-1, with a weak D call TRBD2 (6 bases). The germline CDR1 and CDR2 sequences are MNHNY and SVGAGI (reference sequence). V shed 5 bases and J shed 0 bases, with 11 bases lying between them. The CDR3 runs to 15 residues. The CDR3 nucleotides read TGTGCCAGCAGTCGGGACTGGAGCTCCTACAATGAGCAGTTCTTC. Its protein is CASSRDWSSYNEQFF.

The rearrangement uses TRBV6-5 and TRBJ1-2, with 10 bases fitting TRBD1. The germline CDR1 and CDR2 sequences are MNHEY and SVGAGI. The junction had 4 bases not matched to a gene; V was cut back by 9 bases and J by 6 bases. The CDR3 extends over 12 amino acids. The CDR3 spells CASRQGADGYTF. CDR3 in DNA: TGTGCCAGTCGACAGGGGGCCGATGGCTACACCTTC.

J is TRBJ1-2 and V is TRBV5-1; 8 positions match TRBD1. The CDR3 runs 16 residues. The germline V gene encodes CDR1 SGHRS and CDR2 YFSETQ. V was pared by 2 bases and J by 8 bases, with 14 bases of the junction left unmatched. The CDR3 DNA is TGCGCCAGCAGCTTTGGCGGGGGACAGGCTCTCCCCGGCTACACCTTC. Protein product: CASSFGGGQALPGYTF. Complete variable domain (other parts from reference TRBV5-1 and TRBJ1-2): KAGVTQTPRYLIKTRGQQVTLSCSPISGHRSVSWYQQTPGQGLQFLFEYFSETQRNKGNFPGRFSGRQFSNSRSEMNVSTLELGDSALYLCASSFGGGQALPGYTFGSGTRLTVV.

This rearrangement joins TRBV7-3 to TRBJ1-4, with TRBD1 identical over 8 bases. J gave up 8 bases and V 4 bases, and 3 bases lay outside the gene matches. The CDR3 length is 13 residues. The germline V gene has CDR1 SGHTA and CDR2 FQGTGA. CDR3 amino acids: CASSSGQGEKLFF. CDR3 nucleotides: TGTGCCAGCAGCTCCGGACAGGGAGAAAAACTGTTTTTT. The full variable domain, rest sourced from reference TRBV7-3 and TRBJ1-4, is GAGVSQTPSNKVTEKGKYVELRCDPISGHTALYWYRQSLGQGPEFLIYFQGTGAADDSGLPNDRFFAVRPEGSVSTLKIQRTERGDSAVYLCASSSGQGEKLFFGSGTQLSVL.

The count of this clone is one. The same CDR3 arises from other DNA sequences in this sample as well. The V call is TRBV24-1, the J call TRBJ1-4; 7 bases align to TRBD1. Unmatched junction bases numbered 7, after V lost 2 bases and J lost 8 bases. The CDR3 is made up of 15 amino acids. Germline CDR1 and CDR2: KGHDR and SFDVKD. CDR3 in DNA: TGTGCCACCAGTGATTCCAGGGGGTCCGGAGAAAAACTGTTTTTT. It encodes CATSDSRGSGEKLFF.

V usage is TRBV18 and J usage is TRBJ2-5; 10 bases fit TRBD2. This CDR3 has 16 residues. The V segment lost 0 bases and the J segment 5 bases; nucleotides outside the gene matches: 6. Germline V gives CDR1 KGHSH, CDR2 LQKENI. CDR3 sequence reads: CASSPPRSGGQETQYF. The CDR3 DNA reads as TGTGCCAGCTCACCACCACGTAGCGGGGGGCAGGAGACCCAGTACTTC.